This TCR beta chain emerged from a study of T cell changes during pregnancy in multiple sclerosis. Clones were read by immunoSEQ multiplex PCR, and TCRdb kept only the in-frame ones, dropping some. The data hold about 24,000 clones, with about nine tenths observed a single time. The source is a female donor in good health, enrolled as a control in a pregnancy study. The input for sequencing was CD8+ T cells from peripheral blood mononuclear cells, taken in the third trimester of pregnancy.

CDR3 sequence: CASSLRAGGADTQYF. The CDR3 bases are TGTGCCAGCAGCTTGAGAGCGGGGGGGGCCGATACGCAGTATTTT. The chain couples TRBV11-2 to TRBJ2-3; 10 bases match TRBD2. Germline values: CDR1 SGHAT, CDR2 FQNNGV. The CDR3 length is 15 residues. V shed 3 bases and J 6 bases; nucleotides not matched to a gene: 6.